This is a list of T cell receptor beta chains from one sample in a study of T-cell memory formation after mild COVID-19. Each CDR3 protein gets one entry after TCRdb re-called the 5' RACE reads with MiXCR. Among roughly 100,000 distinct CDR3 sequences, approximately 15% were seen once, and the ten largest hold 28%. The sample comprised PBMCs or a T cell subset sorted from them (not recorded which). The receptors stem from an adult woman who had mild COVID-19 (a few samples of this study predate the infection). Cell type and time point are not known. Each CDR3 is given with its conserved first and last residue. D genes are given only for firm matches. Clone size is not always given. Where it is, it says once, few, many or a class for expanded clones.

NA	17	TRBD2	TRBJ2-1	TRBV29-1	TGCAGCGTTGAAGATCCGGCTAGCGGGCGCTACTACAATGAGCAGTTCTTC	CSVEDPASGRYYNEQFF
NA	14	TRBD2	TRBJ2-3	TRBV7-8	TGTGCCAGCAGCTTAACCGGGGGGGCTGATACGCAGTATTTT	CASSLTGGADTQYF
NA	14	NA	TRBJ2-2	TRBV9	TGTGCCAGCAGCGTAGTGACAGTGCCAGGGGAGCTGTTTTTT	CASSVVTVPGELFF
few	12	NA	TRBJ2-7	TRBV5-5	TGTGCCAGCAGCTTTACCGGGGGCGAGCAGTACTTC	CASSFTGGEQYF
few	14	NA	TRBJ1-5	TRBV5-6	TGTGCCAGCAGCTCAACAGGGCGCAATCAGCCCCAGCATTTT	CASSSTGRNQPQHF
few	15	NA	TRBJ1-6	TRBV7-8	TGTGCCAGCAGCTTATTGGACAGCAATAATTCACCCCTCCACTTT	CASSLLDSNNSPLHF
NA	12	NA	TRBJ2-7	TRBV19	TGTGCCAGTAGTATGGGCAGATACGAGCAGTACTTC	CASSMGRYEQYF
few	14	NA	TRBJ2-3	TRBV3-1	TGTGCCAGCAAAACCGACAGCGGGACAGATACGCAGTATTTT	CASKTDSGTDTQYF
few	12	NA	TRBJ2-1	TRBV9	TGTGCCAGCAGCGTGGGTTACAATGAGCAGTTCTTC	CASSVGYNEQFF
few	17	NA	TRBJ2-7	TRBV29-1	TGCAGCGTTGAAGAGGCACAGGGGGGGCTAAGCTCCTACGAGCAGTACTTC	CSVEEAQGGLSSYEQYF
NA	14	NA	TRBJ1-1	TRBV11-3	TGTGCCAGCAGCTTAGGTATCATGAACACTGAAGCTTTCTTT	CASSLGIMNTEAFF
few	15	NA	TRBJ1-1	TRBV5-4	TGTGCCAGCAGCTTGGTGGGGGGCTGGGACACTGAAGCTTTCTTT	CASSLVGGWDTEAFF
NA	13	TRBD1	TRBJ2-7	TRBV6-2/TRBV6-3	TGTGCCAGCAGAGACAGGGTGAGGGTCGAGCAGTACTTC	CASRDRVRVEQYF
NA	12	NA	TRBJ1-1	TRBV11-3	TGTGCCAGCAGCTTAAACGGCGCTGAAGCTTTCTTT	CASSLNGAEAFF
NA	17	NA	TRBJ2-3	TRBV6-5	TGTGCCAGCAGTTACTCGATTGAGCATCGAGGCACAGATACGCAGTATTTT	CASSYSIEHRGTDTQYF
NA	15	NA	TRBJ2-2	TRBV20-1	TGCAGTGCTAGAGGTGGGACGTTGAACACCGGGGAGCTGTTTTTT	CSARGGTLNTGELFF
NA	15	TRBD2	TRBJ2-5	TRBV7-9	TGTGCCAGCAGCTACCTAGCGGGGGCCCTAGAGACCCAGTACTTC	CASSYLAGALETQYF
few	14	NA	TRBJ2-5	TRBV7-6	TGTGCCAGCAGCCCCCGACAGAGTCAAGAGACCCAGTACTTC	CASSPRQSQETQYF